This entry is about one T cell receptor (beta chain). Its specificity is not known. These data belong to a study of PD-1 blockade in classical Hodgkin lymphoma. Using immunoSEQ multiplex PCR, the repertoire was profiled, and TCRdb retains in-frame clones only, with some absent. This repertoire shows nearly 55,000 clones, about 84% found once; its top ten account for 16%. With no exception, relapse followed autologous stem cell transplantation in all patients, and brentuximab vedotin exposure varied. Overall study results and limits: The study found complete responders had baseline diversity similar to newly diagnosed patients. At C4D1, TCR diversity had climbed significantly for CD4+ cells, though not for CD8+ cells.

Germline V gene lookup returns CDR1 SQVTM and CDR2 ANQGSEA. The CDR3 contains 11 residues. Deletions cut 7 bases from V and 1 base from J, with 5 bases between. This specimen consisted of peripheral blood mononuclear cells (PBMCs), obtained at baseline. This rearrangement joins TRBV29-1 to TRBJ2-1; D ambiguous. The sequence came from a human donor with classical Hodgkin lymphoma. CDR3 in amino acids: CSGRSYNEQFF. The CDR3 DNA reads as TGCAGCGGCCGGTCCTACAATGAGCAGTTCTTC.